Listed below are T cell receptor beta chains from one sample, sequenced in a study of T cell changes during pregnancy in multiple sclerosis. Assay: immunoSEQ multiplex PCR; the TCRdb copy retains only in-frame clones and omits some. The table records 65,000 to 95,000 clones, 94% of them present only once. Specimen: peripheral blood, collected in the second trimester of pregnancy. The receptor set was obtained from a female donor in good health, enrolled as a control in a pregnancy study. The CDR3 runs from the conserved cysteine through the conserved F or W. Fields, in order: D gene, J gene, V gene, CDR3 protein, CDR3 DNA. The D gene is left open where the match is weak.

>NA|TRBJ2-1|TRBV29-1
CSGGPMGNNEQFF
TGCAGCGGGGGCCCTATGGGAAACAATGAGCAGTTCTTC
>TRBD1|TRBJ1-5|TRBV7-9
CASSLTGVNQPQHF
TGTGCCAGCAGCCTTACAGGGGTAAATCAGCCCCAGCATTTT
>TRBD2|TRBJ2-5|TRBV28
CASSSTSGRRRETQYF
TGTGCCAGCAGTTCGACTAGCGGGAGAAGGAGAGAGACCCAGTACTTC
>TRBD1|TRBJ2-4|TRBV18
CASSLTQGAKNIQYF
TGTGCCAGCTCACTCACACAGGGGGCGAAAAACATTCAGTACTTC
>TRBD1|TRBJ1-1|TRBV18
CASSPQGGRTEAFF
TGTGCCAGCTCACCTCAGGGGGGACGCACTGAAGCTTTCTTT
>NA|TRBJ2-2|TRBV6-6
CASSYSPGELFF
TGTGCCAGCAGTTATAGCCCCGGGGAGCTGTTTTTT
>TRBD2|TRBJ2-2|TRBV4-1
CASSQGGAGTGELFF
TGCGCCAGCAGCCAGGGAGGGGCCGGGACCGGGGAGCTGTTTTTT
>NA|TRBJ2-7|TRBV29-1
CSVETGTSSYEQYF
TGCAGCGTTGAAACAGGGACAAGCTCCTACGAGCAGTACTTC
>TRBD1|TRBJ1-1|TRBV2
CASRGTGGTEAFF
TGTGCCAGCAGGGGGACAGGGGGCACTGAAGCTTTCTTT
>NA|TRBJ1-6|TRBV2
CASIVGGTRSPLHF
TGTGCCAGCATTGTCGGAGGAACCAGGTCACCCCTCCACTTT
>TRBD2|TRBJ2-3|TRBV13
CASSPEGLAGGADTQYF
TGTGCCAGCAGCCCTGAGGGACTAGCGGGAGGTGCGGATACGCAGTATTTT
>TRBD2|TRBJ2-1|TRBV29-1
CSHVATSTYNEQFF
TGCAGCCATGTAGCGACTAGCACCTACAATGAGCAGTTCTTC
>TRBD1|TRBJ2-1|TRBV19
CASSLWRTGHNEQFF
TGTGCCAGTAGTTTGTGGAGGACAGGCCACAATGAGCAGTTCTTC
>TRBD2|TRBJ2-5|TRBV18
CASSPRTGLDRQETQYF
TGTGCCAGCTCACCTCGCACGGGACTAGATCGTCAAGAGACCCAGTACTTC
>NA|TRBJ2-2|TRBV10-3
CAIRAGLNGELFF
TGTGCCATCAGGGCAGGCCTCAACGGGGAGCTGTTTTTT
>TRBD1|TRBJ2-7|TRBV15
CATSRRTGGFYEQYF
TGTGCCACCAGCCGGAGGACAGGGGGTTTTTACGAGCAGTACTTC
>TRBD1|TRBJ1-1|TRBV2
CASIRDRGDTEAFF
TGTGCCAGCATCAGGGACAGGGGGGACACTGAAGCTTTCTTT
>TRBD1|TRBJ2-7|TRBV5-1
CASSATVGTGTYEQYF
TGCGCCAGCAGCGCAACAGTCGGGACAGGGACCTACGAGCAGTACTTC
>TRBD1|TRBJ2-5|TRBV27
CASRIRDRAWETQYF
TGTGCCAGCAGGATCCGGGACAGGGCTTGGGAGACCCAGTACTTC
>TRBD1|TRBJ2-7|TRBV7-6
CASSLEPGTGYEQYF
TGTGCCAGCAGCTTAGAGCCCGGGACAGGCTACGAGCAGTACTTC
>NA|TRBJ2-7|TRBV6-6
CASSYNPRLAYEQYF
TGTGCCAGCAGTTACAATCCCAGGCTGGCCTACGAGCAGTACTTC
>TRBD1|TRBJ1-4|TRBV19
CASSPRGGQGAGNEKLFF
TGTGCCAGTAGTCCACGGGGGGGACAGGGCGCCGGTAATGAAAAACTGTTTTTT